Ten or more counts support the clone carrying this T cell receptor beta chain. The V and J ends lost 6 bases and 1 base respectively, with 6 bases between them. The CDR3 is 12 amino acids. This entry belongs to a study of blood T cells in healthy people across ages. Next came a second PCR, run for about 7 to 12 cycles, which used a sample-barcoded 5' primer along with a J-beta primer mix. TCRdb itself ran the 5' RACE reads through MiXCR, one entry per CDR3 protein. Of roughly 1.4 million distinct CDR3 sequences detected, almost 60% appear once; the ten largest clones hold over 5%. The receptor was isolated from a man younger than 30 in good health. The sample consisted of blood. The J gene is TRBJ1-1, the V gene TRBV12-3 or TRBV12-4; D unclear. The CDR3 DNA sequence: TGTGCCAGCAGCTTCAGGAACACTGAAGCTTTCTTT. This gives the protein CASSFRNTEAFF.